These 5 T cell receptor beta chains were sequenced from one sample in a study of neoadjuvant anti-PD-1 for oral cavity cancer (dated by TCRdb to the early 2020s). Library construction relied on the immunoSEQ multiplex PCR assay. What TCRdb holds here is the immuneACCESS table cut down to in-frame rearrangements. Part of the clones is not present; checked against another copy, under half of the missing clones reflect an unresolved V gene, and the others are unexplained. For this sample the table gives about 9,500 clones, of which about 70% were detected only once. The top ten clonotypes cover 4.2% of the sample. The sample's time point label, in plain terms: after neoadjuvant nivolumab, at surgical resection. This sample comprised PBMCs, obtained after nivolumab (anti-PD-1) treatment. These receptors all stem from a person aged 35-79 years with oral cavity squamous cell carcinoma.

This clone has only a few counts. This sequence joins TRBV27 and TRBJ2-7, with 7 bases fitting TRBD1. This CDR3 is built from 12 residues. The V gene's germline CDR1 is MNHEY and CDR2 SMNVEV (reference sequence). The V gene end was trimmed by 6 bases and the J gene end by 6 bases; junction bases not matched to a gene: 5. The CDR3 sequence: CASRGTAPEQYF. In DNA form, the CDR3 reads TGTGCCAGCAGAGGGACAGCACCCGAGCAGTACTTC.

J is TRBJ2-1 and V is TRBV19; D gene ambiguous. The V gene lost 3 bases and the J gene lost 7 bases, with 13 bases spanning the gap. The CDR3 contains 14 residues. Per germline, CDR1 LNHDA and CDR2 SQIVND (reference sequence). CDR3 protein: CASSIQAVGNEQFF. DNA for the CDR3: TGTGCCAGTAGTATCCAGGCAGTAGGAAATGAGCAGTTCTTC.

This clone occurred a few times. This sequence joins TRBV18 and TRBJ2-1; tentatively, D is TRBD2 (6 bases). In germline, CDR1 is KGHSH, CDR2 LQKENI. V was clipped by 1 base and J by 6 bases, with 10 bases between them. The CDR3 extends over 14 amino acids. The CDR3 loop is CASSPRTTPNEQFF. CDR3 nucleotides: TGTGCCAGCTCACCACGGACTACCCCCAATGAGCAGTTCTTC.

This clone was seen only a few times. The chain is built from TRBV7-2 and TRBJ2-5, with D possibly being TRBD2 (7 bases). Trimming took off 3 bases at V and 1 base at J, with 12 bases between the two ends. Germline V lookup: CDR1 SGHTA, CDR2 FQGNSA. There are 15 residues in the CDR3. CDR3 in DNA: TGTGCCAGCAGCTTCGTGGGGGGGCCCCAAGAGACCCAGTACTTC. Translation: CASSFVGGPQETQYF.

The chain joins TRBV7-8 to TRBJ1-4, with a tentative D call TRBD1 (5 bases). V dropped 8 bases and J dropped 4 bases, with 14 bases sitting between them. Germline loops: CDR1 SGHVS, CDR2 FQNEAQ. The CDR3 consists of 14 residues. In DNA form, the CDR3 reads TGTGCCAGCTGCGGGCGCCAGGGTAATGAAAAACTGTTTTTT. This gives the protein CASCGRQGNEKLFF. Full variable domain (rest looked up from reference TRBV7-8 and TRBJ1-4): GAGVSQSPRYKVAKRGQDVALRCDPISGHVSLFWYQQALGQGPEFLTYFQNEAQLDKSGLPSDRFFAERPEGSVSTLKIQRTQQEDSAVYLCASCGRQGNEKLFFGSGTQLSVL.